Below, 3 T cell receptor beta chains from the same sample are listed, as sequenced in a study of regulatory T cells in long-lasting Graves disease. Time point of the sample: newly diagnosed GD, antithyroid drugs for less than 3 months. From PBMCs, RNA was extracted and then used to make the TCR library. TCR beta libraries were built with iRepertoire HTBI primers and Arm-PCR of CDR3 regions. TCRdb used MiXCR to reprocess the multiplex PCR reads, holding one entry per CDR3 protein. The table includes about 350,000 distinct CDR3 sequences, roughly 17% detected once. In addition, the sample was reused for a study of T cells in Graves' hyperthyroidism and ophthalmopathy.

Specimen: peripheral blood mononuclear cells (PBMCs), collected at new diagnosis, from a patient treated with antithyroid drugs. These receptors originate from a woman aged 18-29 years with Graves disease.

This chain links TRBV9 with TRBJ2-3; D might be TRBD2 (6 bases). CDR1 and CDR2 from the germline V gene are SGDLS and YYNGEE. Between the trimmed V and J ends, which lost 7 bases and 4 bases, there was a span of 10 bases. The CDR3 has 12 residues. CDR3 residues: CASGRSPDTQYF. The CDR3 coding sequence is TGTGCCAGCGGGAGGAGCCCAGATACGCAGTATTTT.

This clonotype was seen a few times. The chain is built from TRBV5-1 and TRBJ1-6; 7 bases are a match to TRBD1. The V segment lost 3 bases and the J segment 0 bases; nucleotides outside the gene matches: 9. The CDR3 totals 18 residues. CDR1 is SGHRS and CDR2 is YFSETQ in the germline V gene. In DNA, the CDR3 is TGCGCCAGCAGCTCCGGACAGGCTTCTAGCTCCTATAATTCACCCCTCCACTTT. As protein: CASSSGQASSSYNSPLHF.

This clonotype was seen many times. V is TRBV6-2 or TRBV6-3 and J is TRBJ1-1; D unclear. The CDR3 totals 13 residues. Germline CDR1 MNHEY, CDR2 SVGEGT. V was trimmed by 2 bases and J by 1 base, leaving 5 bases between them. The CDR3 DNA reads TGTGCCAGCAGTTACATCGAGAACACTGAAGCTTTCTTT. Its protein is CASSYIENTEAFF.